This paragraph reports one T cell receptor (beta chain). The sample belongs to a study of blood T cell repertoires in COVID-19. Overall study context: T cells, B-cell-depleted T cells, or PBMCs supplied cDNA or gDNA.

Original analysis: Counts of nucleated cells, estimated from reference gene primer amplification, were obtained. The repertoire was sequenced with immunoSEQ multiplex PCR; TCRdb's copy has only in-frame clones and lacks some. Clone size and the V and J calls come from that table; the DNA yielded D and trimming. This table has some 190,000 clones, 85% appearing once. The CDR3 totals 15 residues. CDR1 and CDR2 from the germline V gene are SGHNT and YYREEE (reference sequence). V dropped 2 bases and J dropped 2 bases, with 11 bases sitting between them. This receptor was obtained from a woman of 80 years or more with acute or convalescent COVID-19. The sequenced material came from peripheral blood. V and J are TRBV5-4 and TRBJ1-5; a possible D gene is TRBD1 (5 bases). Here the CDR3 DNA reads TGTGCCAGCAGCTTAGGAGGGGCTGGCAATCAGCCCCAGCATTTT. Its translation is CASSLGGAGNQPQHF.